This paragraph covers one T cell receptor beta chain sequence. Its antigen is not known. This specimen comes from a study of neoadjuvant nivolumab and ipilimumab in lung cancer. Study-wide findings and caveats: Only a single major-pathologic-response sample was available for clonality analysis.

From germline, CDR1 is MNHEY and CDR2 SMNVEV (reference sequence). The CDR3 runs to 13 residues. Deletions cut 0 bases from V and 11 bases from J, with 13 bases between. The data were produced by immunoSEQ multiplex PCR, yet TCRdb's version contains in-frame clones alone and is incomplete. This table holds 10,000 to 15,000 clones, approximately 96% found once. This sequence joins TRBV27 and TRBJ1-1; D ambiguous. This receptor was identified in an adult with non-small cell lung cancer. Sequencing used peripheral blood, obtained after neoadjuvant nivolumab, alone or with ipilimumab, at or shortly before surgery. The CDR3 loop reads CASSLSFRGVAFF. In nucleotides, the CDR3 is TGTGCCAGCAGTTTATCATTTCGCGGGGTGGCTTTCTTT.